This T cell receptor (beta chain) derives from a study of control samples from healthy donors and cancer patients. Clones were sequenced by immunoSEQ multiplex PCR, and TCRdb holds only the in-frame ones, with some missing. The sample holds fewer than 90,000 clones, roughly 90% seen once. In its sample, this clone was seen once. From germline, CDR1 is MGHRA and CDR2 YSYEKL. CDR3 length: 15 residues. With 0 bases removed from V and 6 bases from J, the gap between germline ends came to 12 bases. V usage is TRBV4-1 and J usage is TRBJ2-1; the D is unclear. The TCR sequence derives from a woman aged 50 to 60 in good health. The specimen was blood. CDR3 in amino acids: CASSQDLAAFNEQFF. DNA of the CDR3: TGCGCCAGCAGCCAAGATTTGGCTGCCTTCAATGAGCAGTTCTTC.